This TCR beta chain appears in the sequencing data of a study of T cell changes during pregnancy in multiple sclerosis. TCRdb keeps only in-frame clones here, not all; method: immunoSEQ multiplex PCR. The table records tens of thousands of clones, approximately 90% of them present only once. J lost 4 bases, V lost 6 bases, and 15 bases had no gene match. In germline, CDR1 is MDHEN, CDR2 SYDVKM. The CDR3 consists of 18 residues. This sequence joins TRBV28 and TRBJ2-3, with 11 bases fitting TRBD2. Sequences were derived from CD4+ T cells from peripheral blood mononuclear cells, sampled before pregnancy. The source of this sequence is a female donor with multiple sclerosis, enrolled in a pregnancy study. CDR3 sequence (DNA): TGTGCCAGCAGCTACCTGGCGTCTAGCGGGAGGATCTCAGATACGCAGTATTTT. It translates to CASSYLASSGRISDTQYF.